This TCR beta chain was observed in a study of T cells in tuberculosis. Study as a whole: This South African cohort compared adolescents with or without latent tuberculosis against adults with active tuberculosis. Samples predate treatment or fall within its first 7 days. Regarding the study as a whole: Smaller distances to GMM-specific TCRs suggested their expansion in active tuberculosis.

Looked up from germline, CDR1 is MGHDK and CDR2 is SYGVNS. V lost 2 bases, J lost 3 bases, and 14 bases lay in between. The CDR3 loop spans 16 amino acids. About this clone itself: Its cognate antigen is unknown.

Time point in this sample: new active TB diagnosis, blood taken before or within 7 days of starting treatment. Active tuberculosis patients were new diagnoses, HIV-seronegative, South African, and aged 18 years or older. Assay: immunoSEQ multiplex PCR; the TCRdb copy retains only in-frame clones and omits some. In the table there are fewer than 35,000 clones, around 88% of which are singletons. Sequenced here: PBMCs, sampled at tuberculosis diagnosis. V and J are TRBV25-1 and TRBJ1-5; maybe TRBD1 (6 bases). The origin of this receptor is an adult with tuberculosis. CDR3 region: CASSEPGTITNQPQHF. As DNA, the CDR3 is TGTGCCAGCAGTGAACCCGGGACAATCACCAATCAGCCCCAGCATTTT.